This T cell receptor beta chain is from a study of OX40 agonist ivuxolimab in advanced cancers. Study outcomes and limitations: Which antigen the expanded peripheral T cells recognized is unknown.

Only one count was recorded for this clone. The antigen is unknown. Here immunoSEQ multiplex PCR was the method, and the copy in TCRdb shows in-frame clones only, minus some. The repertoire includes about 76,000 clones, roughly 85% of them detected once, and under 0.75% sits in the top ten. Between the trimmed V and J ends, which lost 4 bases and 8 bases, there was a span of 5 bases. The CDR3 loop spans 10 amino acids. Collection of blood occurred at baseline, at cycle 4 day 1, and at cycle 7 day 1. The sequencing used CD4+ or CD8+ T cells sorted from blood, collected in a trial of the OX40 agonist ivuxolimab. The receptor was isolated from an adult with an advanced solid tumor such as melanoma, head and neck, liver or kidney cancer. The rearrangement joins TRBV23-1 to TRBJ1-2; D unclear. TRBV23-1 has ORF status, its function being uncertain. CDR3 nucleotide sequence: TGCGCCAGCAGTCTTTTGGGCTACACCTTC. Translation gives CASSLLGYTF.